This TCR beta chain was identified in a study of cytomegalovirus exposure and HLA in healthy donors. Note on this clone: Antigen: not known.

Germline lookup yields CDR1 SGHRS and CDR2 YFSETQ. This CDR3 comprises 14 residues. V shed 6 bases and J 9 bases; nucleotides not matched to a gene: 10. This PCR relied on a set of 60 Vbeta primers and 13 Jbeta primers. Profiling relied on immunoSEQ multiplex PCR, and the TCRdb table lists in-frame clones only, not all of them. The repertoire includes around 130,000 clones, around 9% of them detected once, and 5% to 7% sits in the top ten. General study points: Clonal expansion, a later analysis showed, was greater in HLA-associated TCR beta chains than in equally common others. TCR beta V- and J-gene trimming was later associated with a missense DCLRE1C variant.

The sequenced sample consisted of PBMCs. The chain recombines TRBV5-1 with TRBJ2-1, with 9 nucleotides matching TRBD1. The origin of this receptor is a man aged 35 to 55 in good health and CMV-seronegative. CDR3 sequence: CASISGQGIGEQFF. CDR3 sequence (DNA): TGCGCCAGCATCTCTGGACAGGGGATAGGTGAGCAGTTCTTC.